This T cell receptor beta chain was recorded in a study of T cell responses to AZD1222 COVID-19 vaccine. The data were produced by immunoSEQ multiplex PCR, yet TCRdb's version contains in-frame clones alone and is incomplete. This table holds approximately 150,000 clones, roughly 91% found once. Study outcomes and limitations: White British ancestry dominated among donors, who included more females, and clonal diversity was possibly underestimated.

As regards this clone: What it binds is not known.

Second-dose intervals near 4 or 12 weeks were combined. The clonotype comes from an adult who received the AZD1222 COVID-19 vaccine. Sequencing used peripheral blood, obtained 28 days after the second AZD1222 dose.

The CDR3 sequence is CASSDYRGENSPLHF. The DNA of the CDR3 is TGTGCCAGCAGTGATTATCGGGGGGAGAATTCACCCCTCCACTTT. This chain links TRBV7-9 with TRBJ1-6; weak D call: TRBD1 (5 bases). CDR1 is SEHNR, CDR2 FQNEAQ, per germline (reference sequence). Trimming removed 6 bases from V and 7 bases from J, with 16 bases in between. This CDR3 contains 15 residues.